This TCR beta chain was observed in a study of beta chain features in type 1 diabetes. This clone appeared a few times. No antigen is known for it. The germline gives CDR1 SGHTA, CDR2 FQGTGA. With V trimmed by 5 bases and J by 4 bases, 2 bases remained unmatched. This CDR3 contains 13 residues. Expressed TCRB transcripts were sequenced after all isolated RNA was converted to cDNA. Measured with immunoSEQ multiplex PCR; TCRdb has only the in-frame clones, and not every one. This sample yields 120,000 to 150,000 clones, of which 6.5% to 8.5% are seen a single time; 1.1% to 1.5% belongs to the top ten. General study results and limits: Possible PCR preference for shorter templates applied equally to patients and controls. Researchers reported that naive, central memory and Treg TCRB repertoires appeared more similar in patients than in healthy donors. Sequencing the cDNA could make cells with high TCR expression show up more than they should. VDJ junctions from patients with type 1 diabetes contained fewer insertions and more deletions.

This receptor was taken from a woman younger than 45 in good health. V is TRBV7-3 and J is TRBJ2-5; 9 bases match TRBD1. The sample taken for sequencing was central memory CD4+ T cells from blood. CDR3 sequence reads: CASSQGQGETQYF. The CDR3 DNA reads TGTGCCAGCAGCCAGGGACAGGGAGAGACCCAGTACTTC.